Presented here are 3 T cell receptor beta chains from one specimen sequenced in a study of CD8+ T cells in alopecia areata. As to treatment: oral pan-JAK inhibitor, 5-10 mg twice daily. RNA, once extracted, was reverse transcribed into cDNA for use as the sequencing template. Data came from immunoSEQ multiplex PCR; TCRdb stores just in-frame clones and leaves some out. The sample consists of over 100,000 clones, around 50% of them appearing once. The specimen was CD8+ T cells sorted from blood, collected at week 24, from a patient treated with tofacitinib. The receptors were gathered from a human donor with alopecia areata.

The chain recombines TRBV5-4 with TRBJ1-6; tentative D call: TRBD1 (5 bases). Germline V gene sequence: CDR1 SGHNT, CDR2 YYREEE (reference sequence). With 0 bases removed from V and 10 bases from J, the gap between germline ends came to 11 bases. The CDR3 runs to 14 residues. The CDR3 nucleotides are TGTGCCAGCAGCTTGGCCGAAGGGGCATCACCCCTCCACTTT. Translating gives CASSLAEGASPLHF.

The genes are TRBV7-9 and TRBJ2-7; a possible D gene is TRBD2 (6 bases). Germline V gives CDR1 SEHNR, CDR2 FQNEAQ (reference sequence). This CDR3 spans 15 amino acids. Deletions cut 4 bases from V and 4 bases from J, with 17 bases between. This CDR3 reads CASSSRRGLEYEQYF. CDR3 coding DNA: TGTGCCAGCAGCTCACGGAGGGGTTTGGAATACGAGCAGTACTTC.

CDR3 sequence: CACSGADPYEQYF. CDR3 nucleotides: TGTGCCTGTAGCGGGGCTGACCCCTACGAGCAGTACTTC. The genes are TRBV30 and TRBJ2-7; 8 bases fit TRBD2. CDR1 is GTSNPN, CDR2 SVGIG, per germline (reference sequence). This CDR3 comprises 13 residues. The V segment lost 6 bases and the J segment 2 bases; nucleotides outside the gene matches: 6.